One and the same sample provided the 23 T cell receptor beta chains below, sequenced in a study of OX40 agonist ivuxolimab in advanced cancers. Data came from immunoSEQ multiplex PCR; TCRdb stores just in-frame clones and leaves some out. The repertoire holds over 150,000 clones, approximately 94% seen once, with approximately 0.32% in the top ten. Sample: CD4+ or CD8+ T cells sorted from blood, taken in a trial of the OX40 agonist ivuxolimab. The receptors shown here come from an adult with an advanced solid tumor such as melanoma, head and neck, liver or kidney cancer.

The J gene is TRBJ1-2, the V gene TRBV5-4; D might be TRBD1 (6 bases). Germline V CDR1 and CDR2: SGHNT, YYREEE (reference sequence). Trimming took 3 bases from V and 8 from J, leaving 23 bases between them. The CDR3 spans 16 residues. CDR3 coding DNA: TGTGCCAGCAGCTGGACGGGGGGCGGGGCAGGTCGGGGCTACACCTTC. Encoded protein: CASSWTGGGAGRGYTF.

V and J are TRBV28 and TRBJ1-1; 7 positions agree with TRBD1. The CDR3 sequence is 15 residues long. V was pared by 4 bases and J by 4 bases, with 9 bases of the junction left unmatched. The V gene's germline CDR1 is MDHEN and CDR2 SYDVKM. In nucleotides, the CDR3 is TGTGCCAGCAGTTCCGGCGGGACAGAGGCCACTGAAGCTTTCTTT. It yields the protein CASSSGGTEATEAFF.

The chain carries TRBV4-2 and TRBJ1-5; D unclear. CDR1 is LGHNA and CDR2 is YNFKEQ in the germline V gene. The V and J ends lost 4 bases and 0 bases respectively, with 10 bases between them. This CDR3 has 15 residues. The CDR3 here is CASSPQEDSNQPQHF. In DNA form, the CDR3 reads TGTGCCAGCAGCCCGCAGGAGGATAGCAATCAGCCCCAGCATTTT.

This clone was counted a single time. The CDR3 loop is CASSGTYEQYF. CDR3 coding DNA: TGTGCCAGCAGTGGAACCTACGAGCAGTACTTC. The V gene is TRBV25-1, the J gene TRBJ2-7; the D is unclear. The CDR3 runs 11 residues. V lost 4 bases, J lost 2 bases, and 3 bases lay in between. From germline, CDR1 is MGHDK and CDR2 SYGVNS.

The gene calls are TRBV7-2 and TRBJ2-5; perhaps TRBD2 as D (6 bases). CDR1 is SGHTA, CDR2 FQGNSA, per germline. Deletions cut 2 bases from V and 2 bases from J, with 9 bases between. There are 14 residues in the CDR3. The CDR3 loop is CASSLSGLQETQYF. The DNA for the CDR3 is TGTGCCAGCAGCTTAAGCGGGCTTCAAGAGACCCAGTACTTC.

The V and J genes are TRBV19 and TRBJ2-7; 11 bases map to TRBD1. Germline loops: CDR1 LNHDA, CDR2 SQIVND (reference sequence). V lost 4 bases, J lost 4 bases, and 3 bases stayed unmatched. This CDR3 is 14 amino acids long. This chain's CDR3 is CASSRTGGSYEQYF. CDR3 sequence (DNA): TGTGCCAGTAGTAGGACAGGGGGCTCATACGAGCAGTACTTC.

The chain is built from TRBV19 and TRBJ1-3; D uncertain. With 3 bases removed from V and 0 bases from J, the gap between germline ends came to 9 bases. Germline CDR1 is LNHDA and CDR2 is SQIVND (reference sequence). The CDR3 spans 15 residues. The CDR3 protein is CASSIGSSSGNTIYF. In DNA form, the CDR3 reads TGTGCCAGTAGTATCGGCTCCAGCTCTGGAAACACCATATATTTT.

This clone was seen just once. The V gene is TRBV5-6, the J gene TRBJ2-1, with 15 nucleotides matching TRBD2. Germline V gene data show CDR1 as SGHDT and CDR2 as YYEEEE. With 2 bases clipped from V and 9 bases from J, the junction kept 6 bases outside the gene matches. The CDR3 totals 16 residues. CDR3 sequence reads: CASSLRTSGRASEQFF. CDR3 bases: TGTGCCAGCAGCTTACGGACTAGCGGGAGGGCCAGTGAGCAGTTCTTC.

The rearrangement links TRBV29-1 to TRBJ1-1, with a tentative D call TRBD1 (5 bases). Germline V CDR1 and CDR2: SQVTM, ANQGSEA. The CDR3 length is 12 residues. V dropped 2 bases and J dropped 10 bases, with 14 bases sitting between them. The CDR3 loop reads CSVESGGLGAFF. The CDR3 DNA sequence: TGCAGCGTTGAATCCGGGGGTCTGGGAGCTTTCTTT. Filled out from reference TRBV29-1 and TRBJ1-1, the complete variable domain reads SAVISQKPSRDICQRGTSLTIQCQVDSQVTMMFWYRQQPGQSLTLIATANQGSEATYESGFVIDKFPISRPNLTFSTLTVSNMSPEDSSIYLCSVESGGLGAFFGQGTRLTVV.

The J gene is TRBJ2-7, the V gene TRBV2; unclear D gene. The CDR3 runs 11 residues. V was pared by 8 bases and J by 1 base, with 6 bases between. From germline, CDR1 is SNHLY and CDR2 FYNNEI. The CDR3: CASSYSYEQYF. CDR3 bases: TGTGCCAGCTCCTATTCCTACGAGCAGTACTTC.

V gene TRBV10-3 combines with J gene TRBJ2-7; 9 bases are a match to TRBD1. V was pared by 5 bases and J by 6 bases, with 5 bases of the junction left unmatched. Germline V CDR1 and CDR2: ENHRY, SYGVKD. The CDR3 spans 13 residues. The CDR3 DNA is TGTGCCATCAGTCCACAGGGGGCAGGCGAGCAGTACTTC. Encoded protein: CAISPQGAGEQYF.

This clone has a single count. The V and J genes are TRBV28 and TRBJ2-2, with TRBD1 as a possible D gene (5 bases). Trimming shortened V by 3 bases and J by 0 bases, and 8 bases separated the two germline ends. Germline CDR1 reads MDHEN; CDR2 reads SYDVKM. CDR3 length: 15 residues. The CDR3 DNA is TGTGCCAGCAGTTTTCAGGGTACGAACACCGGGGAGCTGTTTTTT. Its protein product is CASSFQGTNTGELFF.

V and J are TRBV27 and TRBJ2-1; TRBD2 agrees at 12 bases. Germline V gene lookup returns CDR1 MNHEY and CDR2 SMNVEV (reference sequence). CDR3 length: 19 amino acids. V shed 5 bases and J 0 bases; nucleotides not matched to a gene: 11. Here the CDR3 DNA reads TGTGCCAGCAGTGAACTAGCGGGGGGCCTTTTCAGCTCCTACAATGAGCAGTTCTTC. Protein: CASSELAGGLFSSYNEQFF.

This clone was counted only a few times. The gene calls are TRBV10-1 and TRBJ2-2, with D perhaps assigned TRBD1 or TRBD2 (5 bases each). This CDR3 spans 16 amino acids. Germline assignment: CDR1 WNHNN and CDR2 SYGVQD (reference sequence). The ends were cut back, 2 bases at V and 1 base at J, with 11 bases in the middle. Here the CDR3 DNA reads TGCGCCAGCAGTGAGATGGGGACCGGGAACACCGGGGAGCTGTTTTTT. Its protein is CASSEMGTGNTGELFF.

The chain is built from TRBV5-1 and TRBJ2-5, with 7 bases aligning to TRBD1. Germline CDR1 is SGHRS and CDR2 is YFSETQ. V lost 4 bases and J lost 5; bases outside the gene matches: 11. The CDR3 extends over 15 amino acids. CDR3 sequence (DNA): TGCGCCAGCAGCGCATCGACAGGGAATGGGGAGACCCAGTACTTC. Encoded protein: CASSASTGNGETQYF.

The V gene is TRBV4-3, the J gene TRBJ1-1; D gene uncertain. Trimming stripped 2 bases from V and 8 bases from J, with 15 bases between. This CDR3 region has 14 residues. In germline, CDR1 is LGHNA, CDR2 YSLEER. The CDR3 nucleotides are TGCGCCAGCAGCCAATCGTTAGCGGCGAAAGAAGCTTTCTTT. It specifies CASSQSLAAKEAFF.

The chain recombines TRBV5-1 with TRBJ2-1; D unresolved. The length of the CDR3 is 14 residues. Germline loops: CDR1 SGHRS, CDR2 YFSETQ. Trimming removed 0 bases at V and 6 bases at J, with 10 bases between. CDR3 sequence reads: CASSLEVASNEQFF. For the CDR3, the DNA is TGCGCCAGCAGCTTGGAGGTAGCCTCCAATGAGCAGTTCTTC.

The chain couples TRBV5-8 to TRBJ2-1; TRBD2 matches at 8 bases. CDR3 length: 15 residues. The ends lost 6 bases at V and 4 bases at J; junction bases unmatched: 9. The V gene's germline CDR1 is SGHTS and CDR2 YDEGEE. CDR3: CASTSGLGLYNEQFF. The DNA for the CDR3 is TGTGCCAGCACCTCGGGACTAGGGCTGTACAATGAGCAGTTCTTC. Filled out from reference TRBV5-8 and TRBJ2-1, the complete variable domain reads EAGVTQSPTHLIKTRGQQATLRCSPISGHTSVYWYQQALGLGLQFLLWYDEGEERNRGNFPPRFSGRQFPNYSSELNVNALELEDSALYLCASTSGLGLYNEQFFGPGTRLTVL.

The chain employs TRBV9 and TRBJ1-4, with 8 bases that match TRBD1. The germline CDR1 and CDR2 sequences are SGDLS and YYNGEE. The CDR3 has 16 amino acids. V lost 4 bases, J lost 8 bases, and 13 bases stayed unmatched. CDR3 sequence (DNA): TGTGCCAGCAGCCGTTACCAGACAGGGGAAGAGGAAAAACTGTTTTTT. Its translation: CASSRYQTGEEEKLFF.

This clone was detected a few times. V is TRBV10-3 and J is TRBJ2-2; TRBD1 is a possible D gene (6 bases). Germline V gene sequence: CDR1 ENHRY, CDR2 SYGVKD. V was cut by 7 bases and J by 0 bases, with 12 bases left in between. There are 15 residues in the CDR3. DNA for the CDR3: TGTGCCATCACCCCCCGGGACACGAACACCGGGGAGCTGTTTTTT. It is translated as CAITPRDTNTGELFF.

This clone was picked up one time. The rearrangement uses TRBV27 and TRBJ1-1; 8 bases align to TRBD1. This CDR3 is built from 14 residues. The germline V gene encodes CDR1 MNHEY and CDR2 SMNVEV (reference sequence). Trimming cost V 8 bases and J 3 bases; bases outside gene matches: 8. CDR3 nucleotides: TGTGCCAGCGCCCGGACAGGGAGGGACACTGAAGCTTTCTTT. Protein product: CASARTGRDTEAFF.

This sequence joins TRBV18 and TRBJ2-7; TRBD1 matches 8 bases. Germline CDR1 is KGHSH and CDR2 is LQKENI. This CDR3 region has 13 residues. V was clipped by 3 bases and J by 6 bases; unmatched bases: 4. CDR3 bases: TGTGCCAGCTCACCTCTGGACAGGGCCGAGCAGTACTTC. This gives the protein CASSPLDRAEQYF.

V and J are TRBV19 and TRBJ2-1; either TRBD1 or TRBD2 may fit D (5 bases each). The length of the CDR3 is 17 residues. The germline gives CDR1 LNHDA, CDR2 SQIVND (reference sequence). Trimming took off 6 bases at V and 4 bases at J, with 22 bases between the two ends. CDR3 nucleotides: TGTGCCAGTAGCAAGGGGCGAGCGACGAGACTATACAATGAGCAGTTCTTC. Protein: CASSKGRATRLYNEQFF.